These 13 T cell receptor beta chains share one sample of origin, sequenced in a study of T cell changes during pregnancy in multiple sclerosis. Profiled with immunoSEQ multiplex PCR; TCRdb holds only in-frame clones, not every one. The table includes under 95,000 clones, around 92% detected once. The specimen comprised peripheral blood, sampled after pregnancy. All receptors derive from a female donor in good health, enrolled as a control in a pregnancy study.

Only a few counts were recorded for this clone. The V call is TRBV7-3, the J call TRBJ1-1, with a tentative D call TRBD1 (6 bases). Trimming shortened V by 4 bases and J by 4 bases, and 16 bases separated the two germline ends. The CDR3 covers 15 residues. Germline CDR1 and CDR2: SGHTA and FQGTGA. The CDR3: CASSSDSRGVTEAFF. The CDR3 region has the DNA TGTGCCAGCAGCTCGGACAGCCGGGGGGTCACTGAAGCTTTCTTT.

This CDR3 is CASSQGPTPREPQHF. The CDR3 region has the DNA TGCGCCAGCAGCCAAGGCCCCACGCCCCGGGAGCCCCAGCATTTT. This chain connects TRBV4-1 to TRBJ1-5; D uncertain. The length of the CDR3 is 15 residues. Germline V gene data show CDR1 as MGHRA and CDR2 as YSYEKL. Trimming cost V 1 base and J 8 bases, with 15 bases left between them.

The rearrangement links TRBV7-9 to TRBJ1-2; 8 bases fit TRBD1. CDR3 length: 15 amino acids. Germline trimming cut 6 bases from V and 0 bases from J; bases unmatched to any gene: 6. Germline assignment: CDR1 SEHNR and CDR2 FQNEAQ (reference sequence). The CDR3 region has the DNA TGTGCCAGCAGTCCACCGACAGGGGCTAACTATGGCTACACCTTC. Residues: CASSPPTGANYGYTF.

This clone was seen a handful of times. V usage is TRBV5-4 and J usage is TRBJ2-5, with 10 nucleotides matching TRBD1. V trimming: 0 bases; J trimming: 5 bases; junction bases outside the gene matches: 4. CDR3 length equals 15 residues. The V gene's germline CDR1 is SGHNT and CDR2 YYREEE (reference sequence). The CDR3 loop is CASSLGQGAWETQYF. The DNA for the CDR3 is TGTGCCAGCAGCTTGGGACAGGGGGCTTGGGAGACCCAGTACTTC.

The chain links TRBV9 to TRBJ2-5, with 7 positions matching TRBD1. V was pared by 3 bases and J by 5 bases, with 10 bases of the junction left unmatched. The CDR3 length is 15 residues. Germline V gene sequence: CDR1 SGDLS, CDR2 YYNGEE. For the CDR3, the DNA is TGTGCCAGCAGCGGTCCCAGGGGGAAAGGGGAGACCCAGTACTTC. This sequence encodes CASSGPRGKGETQYF. The whole variable domain, filled in from reference TRBV9 and TRBJ2-5, reads DSGVTQTPKHLITATGQRVTLRCSPRSGDLSVYWYQQSLDQGLQFLIQYYNGEERAKGNILERFSAQQFPDLHSELNLSSLELGDSALYFCASSGPRGKGETQYFGPGTRLLVL.

This CDR3 is CASSPDRMNTEAFF. The CDR3 DNA reads as TGTGCCAGCTCACCGGACAGAATGAACACTGAAGCTTTCTTT. The chain links TRBV18 to TRBJ1-1; maybe TRBD1 (6 bases). The germline CDR1 and CDR2 sequences are KGHSH and LQKENI. This CDR3 has 14 amino acids. Trimming shortened V by 3 bases and J by 0 bases, and 8 bases separated the two germline ends.

This sequence joins TRBV7-2 and TRBJ2-7, with D perhaps TRBD2 (6 bases). V gave up 0 bases and J gave up 2 bases, with 8 bases separating them. The CDR3 extends over 14 amino acids. Looked up from germline, CDR1 is SGHTA and CDR2 is FQGNSA. In DNA form, the CDR3 reads TGTGCCAGCAGCTTAGCGGGGGGTACCTACGAGCAGTACTTC. Encoded protein: CASSLAGGTYEQYF.

The chain has TRBV25-1 and TRBJ1-1, with 9 bases matching TRBD1. This CDR3 has 14 amino acids. Unmatched junction bases numbered 5, after V lost 6 bases and J lost 3 bases. CDR1 MGHDK and CDR2 SYGVNS come from the germline V gene. In nucleotides, the CDR3 is TGTGCCAGCAGAAGAACAGGGGGCCACACTGAAGCTTTCTTT. It translates to CASRRTGGHTEAFF.

V usage is TRBV7-9 and J usage is TRBJ1-5; the D is unclear. This CDR3 contains 15 residues. Germline V gene lookup returns CDR1 SEHNR and CDR2 FQNEAQ (reference sequence). V was trimmed by 1 base and J by 0 bases, leaving 7 bases between them. The CDR3 sequence is CASSLGQYSNQPQHF. DNA of the CDR3: TGTGCCAGCAGCTTAGGCCAGTATAGCAATCAGCCCCAGCATTTT.

The chain links TRBV28 to TRBJ1-2, with a possible D match to TRBD1 (6 bases). With 5 bases removed from V and 1 base from J, the gap between germline ends came to 20 bases. The CDR3 runs 17 residues. CDR1 is MDHEN, CDR2 SYDVKM, per germline. CDR3 in amino acids: CASSPPGQPYLNYGYTF. As DNA, the CDR3 is TGTGCCAGCAGTCCACCCGGACAGCCTTACCTTAACTATGGCTACACCTTC.

This chain joins TRBV4-2 and TRBJ2-1; a possible D gene is TRBD2 (5 bases). This CDR3 is built from 14 residues. Per the germline V gene, CDR1 is LGHNA and CDR2 is YNFKEQ. The germline V and J ends were trimmed by 4 bases and 8 bases, with 15 bases remaining between them. The CDR3 DNA follows: TGTGCCAGCAGCCCCCGGGGTGATAACGATGAGCAGTTCTTC. Protein product: CASSPRGDNDEQFF.

This rearrangement joins TRBV19 to TRBJ1-2, with D perhaps TRBD1 (6 bases). Trimming stripped 6 bases from V and 6 bases from J, with 20 bases between. The CDR3 length is 15 residues. From germline, CDR1 is LNHDA and CDR2 SQIVND (reference sequence). CDR3 in DNA: TGTGCCAGTAGACTCCTTCCGCTCCAGGGGCATGGCTACACCTTC. This codes for CASRLLPLQGHGYTF.

This clone showed up just once. The J gene is TRBJ1-2, the V gene TRBV7-2, with TRBD1 as a possible D gene (6 bases). CDR3 length: 12 residues. V lost 5 bases and J 4 bases, leaving 8 bases between the germline ends. Germline V gene lookup returns CDR1 SGHTA and CDR2 FQGNSA. CDR3 DNA: TGTGCCAGCAGCGGGGGGGCCTATGGCTACACCTTC. It yields the protein CASSGGAYGYTF.